Shown below are 18 T cell receptor beta chains from a single sample sequenced in a study of cytomegalovirus exposure and HLA in healthy donors. Use of 60 Vbeta and 13 Jbeta primers characterized the PCR. Libraries were prepared by immunoSEQ multiplex PCR; TCRdb keeps only in-frame clonotypes and omits some of them. Altogether about 160,000 clones are present, approximately 85% being singletons, with the ten largest covering less than 2.5%. Sequenced material: PBMCs. Source of these receptors: a man aged 18 to 35 in good health and CMV-seropositive.

The rearrangement uses TRBV4-3 and TRBJ2-7; no clear D. This CDR3 is built from 15 residues. CDR1 is LGHNA and CDR2 is YSLEER in the germline V gene. Trimming stripped 3 bases from V and 0 bases from J, with 12 bases between. The CDR3 loop reads CASSHTITSSYEQYF. CDR3 DNA sequence: TGCGCCAGCAGCCATACAATTACAAGCTCCTACGAGCAGTACTTC.

The J gene is TRBJ2-7, the V gene TRBV6-5; 9 bases are shared with TRBD2. CDR1 is MNHEY, CDR2 SVGAGI, per germline. The CDR3 is 15 residues long. V dropped 11 bases and J dropped 0; count of bases not matched to a gene: 11. CDR3 residues: CASHRGGDSSYEQYF. The CDR3 DNA is TGTGCCTCCCACCGCGGGGGGGATAGCTCCTACGAGCAGTACTTC.

This clone was seen a single time. The genes are TRBV5-8 and TRBJ2-5; TRBD1 aligns across 8 bases. Per germline, CDR1 SGHTS and CDR2 YDEGEE. This CDR3 is built from 14 residues. Trimming cost V 5 bases and J 7 bases; bases outside gene matches: 10. The CDR3 sequence is CASRLGTGIVTQYF. The CDR3 DNA reads as TGTGCCAGCAGGTTAGGGACAGGAATTGTGACCCAGTACTTC.

This clone came up once. The V gene is TRBV27, the J gene TRBJ1-1; TRBD1 agrees at 10 bases. The CDR3 is made up of 14 amino acids. Per germline, CDR1 MNHEY and CDR2 SMNVEV (reference sequence). J lost 3 bases, V lost 6 bases, and 4 bases had no gene match. CDR3 bases: TGTGCCAGCAGACCGGGACAGGGGTACACTGAAGCTTTCTTT. Its translation: CASRPGQGYTEAFF.

The chain carries TRBV2 and TRBJ1-1, with 12 bases fitting TRBD1. Germline V gives CDR1 SNHLY, CDR2 FYNNEI. The junction had 13 bases not matched to a gene; V was cut back by 6 bases and J by 8 bases. The CDR3 is 16 amino acids. The CDR3 protein is CASRPYTGTGGTEAFF. CDR3 nucleotides: TGTGCCAGCAGACCTTATACCGGGACAGGGGGCACCGAAGCTTTCTTT.

The V call is TRBV6-5, the J call TRBJ1-3; no clear D gene. The CDR3 length is 14 residues. Germline V lookup: CDR1 MNHEY, CDR2 SVGAGI. V was clipped by 8 bases and J by 0 bases, with 11 bases between them. Written as DNA, the CDR3 is TGTGCCAGCGGCCGCGACAACTCTGGAAACACCATATATTTT. Translated, it gives CASGRDNSGNTIYF.

V usage is TRBV7-9 and J usage is TRBJ2-2, with 7 bases fitting TRBD2. Germline CDR1 reads SEHNR; CDR2 reads FQNEAQ (reference sequence). CDR3 length equals 17 residues. Trimming removed 5 bases from V and 0 bases from J; junction bases left unmatched: 9. Written as DNA, the CDR3 is TGTGCCAGCAGCCCGGCGGGTCTAGCGGCGAACACCGGGGAGCTGTTTTTT. Its translation: CASSPAGLAANTGELFF.

The rearrangement uses TRBV19 and TRBJ1-2; 8 bases line up with TRBD1. Germline-derived CDR1 and CDR2 are LNHDA and SQIVND (reference sequence). With 3 bases clipped from V and 3 bases from J, the junction kept 6 bases outside the gene matches. The CDR3 contains 15 residues. CDR3: CASSISPGQDYGYTF. In nucleotides, the CDR3 is TGTGCCAGTAGTATTTCTCCGGGACAGGACTATGGCTACACCTTC. The full variable domain, in which reference TRBV19 and TRBJ1-2 provide the parts outside the CDR3, is DGGITQSPKYLFRKEGQNVTLSCEQNLNHDAMYWYRQDPGQGLRLIYYSQIVNDFQKGDIAEGYSVSREKKESFPLTVTSAQKNPTAFYLCASSISPGQDYGYTFGSGTRLTVV.

This chain joins TRBV7-2 and TRBJ1-6; D perhaps matches TRBD1 (6 bases). This CDR3 spans 15 amino acids. V shed 1 base and J shed 8 bases, with 12 bases lying between them. Looked up from germline, CDR1 is SGHTA and CDR2 is FQGNSA. CDR3 nucleotide sequence: TGTGCCAGCAGCTTAGTGTTCAGGGGAGATTCACCCCTCCACTTT. This codes for CASSLVFRGDSPLHF. Full variable domain (remainder filled in from reference TRBV7-2 and TRBJ1-6): GAGVSQSPSNKVTEKGKDVELRCDPISGHTALYWYRQSLGQGLEFLIYFQGNSAPDKSGLPSDRFSAERTGGSVSTLTIQRTQQEDSAVYLCASSLVFRGDSPLHFGNGTRLTVT.

The V and J genes are TRBV7-2 and TRBJ2-1; 7 nucleotides align to TRBD2. V lost 1 base to trimming and J lost 8 bases; unmatched junction nucleotides: 5. Germline V CDR1 and CDR2: SGHTA, FQGNSA. This CDR3 is built from 14 residues. The CDR3 DNA reads TGTGCCAGCAGCTTAGTACCAGCGGGGTATGAGCAGTTCTTC. The encoded protein is CASSLVPAGYEQFF.

In this sample, this clone turned up a few times. V usage is TRBV7-6 and J usage is TRBJ2-5; TRBD2 agrees at 9 bases. V lost 8 bases, J lost 9 bases, and 16 bases stayed unmatched. Looked up from germline, CDR1 is SGHVS and CDR2 is FNYEAQ. CDR3 length equals 15 residues. The CDR3 protein is CASGQRGEGPRAQYF. For the CDR3, the DNA is TGTGCCAGCGGACAGCGGGGGGAAGGTCCCCGGGCCCAGTACTTC.

This clone was observed once. The rearrangement links TRBV10-3 to TRBJ2-5, with 11 bases lining up with TRBD1. Germline lookup yields CDR1 ENHRY and CDR2 SYGVKD. J lost 4 bases, V lost 7 bases, and 14 bases had no gene match. The CDR3 totals 17 residues. The CDR3 protein is CAINTDRGRRFRETQYF. The CDR3 bases are TGTGCCATCAACACGGACAGGGGGCGCAGGTTTCGAGAGACCCAGTACTTC.

The chain employs TRBV11-2 and TRBJ2-3; a possible D gene is TRBD2 (5 bases). CDR1 and CDR2 from the germline V gene are SGHAT and FQNNGV. V shed 4 bases and J shed 0 bases, with 14 bases lying between them. CDR3 length equals 16 residues. The CDR3 nucleotides read TGTGCCAGCAGCTCGGGAAATTCGGGGAGCACAGATACGCAGTATTTT. Amino acids: CASSSGNSGSTDTQYF.

The V gene is TRBV6-6, the J gene TRBJ1-3, with D possibly matching TRBD1 (5 bases). The ends were cut back, 5 bases at V and 0 bases at J, with 11 bases in the middle. This CDR3 has 15 residues. The germline gives CDR1 MNHNY, CDR2 SVGAGI (reference sequence). The CDR3 region is CASSLTADSGNTIYF. CDR3 bases: TGTGCCAGCAGTCTGACAGCCGACTCTGGAAACACCATATATTTT.

The chain couples TRBV4-3 to TRBJ1-3, with no clear D. Germline CDR1 LGHNA, CDR2 YSLEER. Between the trimmed V and J ends, which lost 0 bases and 2 bases, there was a span of 14 bases. The CDR3 has 17 amino acids. The CDR3 spells CASSQDGGLGTGNTIYF. The CDR3 coding sequence is TGCGCCAGCAGCCAAGATGGAGGGCTGGGGACTGGAAACACCATATATTTT.

This clone was recorded once. This chain connects TRBV6-5 to TRBJ2-7; D possibly corresponds to TRBD1 (5 bases). Germline V lookup: CDR1 MNHEY, CDR2 SVGAGI. The V end lost 4 bases, the J end lost 0 bases, and 13 bases lay between the germline ends. The CDR3 contains 15 residues. The CDR3 loop is CASSSGQGYSYEQYF. CDR3 bases: TGTGCCAGCAGTTCTGGACAAGGTTACTCCTACGAGCAGTACTTC.

The genes are TRBV11-3 and TRBJ2-7, with D hard to call. The CDR3 contains 15 residues. In germline, CDR1 is SGHNT, CDR2 YENEEA. The ends were cut back, 1 base at V and 6 bases at J, with 16 bases in the middle. DNA for the CDR3: TGTGCCAGCAGCTTAGTTTCGGGTCCCGTTTCCGAGCAGTACTTC. Protein: CASSLVSGPVSEQYF.

The rearrangement uses TRBV7-9 and TRBJ2-7, with 8 bases fitting TRBD1. The CDR3 consists of 14 residues. Germline lookup yields CDR1 SEHNR and CDR2 FQNEAQ (reference sequence). With V trimmed by 5 bases and J by 2 bases, 5 bases remained unmatched. The CDR3 loop reads CASSRRTGTYEQYF. The CDR3, as DNA: TGTGCCAGCAGCAGACGGACAGGGACCTACGAGCAGTACTTC. The full variable domain, rest sourced from reference TRBV7-9 and TRBJ2-7, is DTGVSQNPRHKITKRGQNVTFRCDPISEHNRLYWYRQTLGQGPEFLTYFQNEAQLEKSRLLSDRFSAERPKGSFSTLEIQRTEQGDSAMYLCASSRRTGTYEQYFGPGTRLTVT.